Detailed here is one T cell receptor (beta chain). Its antigen remains unknown. The data were taken from a study of T cell responses to AZD1222 COVID-19 vaccine. Overall study context: Second-dose intervals of approximately 4 or approximately 12 weeks were pooled.

The CDR3 extends over 14 amino acids. Looked up from germline, CDR1 is SGHRS and CDR2 is YFSETQ. V was pared by 3 bases and J by 4 bases, with 3 bases of the junction left unmatched. Using immunoSEQ multiplex PCR, the repertoire was profiled, and TCRdb retains in-frame clones only, with some absent. This sample has 110,000 to 150,000 clones; about 90% occur once, and the top ten carry 5.5%. Overall study results and limits: Spike-wide vaccine-associated CD4 TCRs dominated at 160-218 and 743-854. Females made up more of the donors, who were largely white British, and clonal diversity may have come out too low. No day 14 peak samples; only post-peak repertoires were characterized.

The genes are TRBV5-1 and TRBJ1-1; 10 bases match TRBD1. The sequencing used peripheral blood, collected on day 0 of AZD1222 vaccination. This TCR derives from an adult in good health. CDR3 in DNA: TGCGCCAGCAGCTCTGGACAGGGGGGCACTGAAGCTTTCTTT. Protein product: CASSSGQGGTEAFF.